Sequencing of this TCR beta chain was carried out in a study of blood T cell repertoires in COVID-19. The CDR3 spans 14 residues. The V gene lost 0 bases and the J gene lost 1 base, with 6 bases spanning the gap. From germline, CDR1 is MNHEY and CDR2 SVGEGT. Some clones are missing from TCRdb's copy, which holds only in-frame ones; the method was immunoSEQ multiplex PCR. Of 65,000 to 70,000 clones in the sample, roughly 92% were seen once. The chain joins TRBV6-2 or TRBV6-3 to TRBJ1-2; D not certain. The specimen sequenced was peripheral blood. The TCR comes from a man in his 70s with active COVID-19. In DNA form, the CDR3 reads TGTGCCAGCAGTTACTCGAACAGTAACTATGGCTACACCTTC. This translates into CASSYSNSNYGYTF.